Following are 2 T cell receptor beta chains from one sample sequenced in a study of sequential checkpoint blockade in melanoma. Repertoires were generated with immunoSEQ multiplex PCR, while TCRdb's copy carries only in-frame clones and drops some. The sample has over 8,000 clones; roughly nine tenths are singletons. Regarding treatment: randomized to nivolumab then ipilimumab (arm A) or the reverse (arm B). Sequenced material: CD8+ T cells sorted from blood (inferred from file names), taken from a patient given nivolumab and ipilimumab in sequence. The receptors originated from a human donor with melanoma.

The V and J genes are TRBV11-2 and TRBJ2-7; 7 bases are shared with TRBD1. In germline, CDR1 is SGHAT, CDR2 FQNNGV. Trimming removed 4 bases from V and 6 bases from J; junction bases left unmatched: 9. The CDR3 covers 14 residues. Written as DNA, the CDR3 is TGTGCCAGCAGCTCTCCGGGACAGTTGGCCGAGCAGTACGTC. Amino acids: CASSSPGQLAEQYV.

This clone occurred once. The CDR3 DNA follows: TGTGCCAGCAGTTACGATTCGCGGGAGGTCTATGGCTACACCTTC. Protein: CASSYDSREVYGYTF. The chain uses TRBV6-6 and TRBJ1-2; D gene unclear. V gave up 2 bases and J gave up 4 bases, with 14 bases separating them. The length of the CDR3 is 15 residues. Germline CDR1 reads MNHNY; CDR2 reads SVGAGI (reference sequence).